One sample yielded the 29 T cell receptor beta chains listed below, sequenced in a study of PD-L1 blockade in urothelial cancer. Produced via immunoSEQ multiplex PCR; TCRdb's table is partial and in-frame only. In the table there are tens of thousands of clones, less than 95% of which are singletons. Documented time point: peripheral blood 6 weeks after treatment start. The sample here was PBMCs, taken around atezolizumab (anti-PD-L1) treatment. Receptor source: a man between 65 and 85 years old with urothelial cancer.

The J gene is TRBJ2-2, the V gene TRBV18; tentatively, D is TRBD2 (7 bases). The CDR3 totals 16 residues. CDR1 and CDR2 (germline): KGHSH, LQKENI. V lost 0 bases and J lost 7, with 15 bases in between. In DNA, the CDR3 is TGTGCCAGCTCACCACCGAACGGGGGGCTTGGCGGGGAGCTGTTTTTT. Translation: CASSPPNGGLGGELFF.

For the CDR3, the DNA is TGTGCCAGCAGTTATGGTCGGGGGACTGAAGCTTTCTTT. This translates into CASSYGRGTEAFF. This chain joins TRBV6-5 and TRBJ1-1; D may be TRBD1 (5 bases). The V gene's germline CDR1 is MNHEY and CDR2 SVGAGI. The CDR3 has 13 residues. Trimming left V 3 bases short and J 5 bases short, with 10 bases between.

The chain links TRBV7-8 to TRBJ2-5; D might be TRBD2 (6 bases). Germline assignment: CDR1 SGHVS and CDR2 FQNEAQ. V was cut by 3 bases and J by 3 bases, with 23 bases left in between. The CDR3 is 18 residues long. The CDR3, as DNA: TGTGCCAGCAGCTTTGGTTTACGAGAGGGAGGAAGAAAAGAGACCCAGTACTTC. It yields the protein CASSFGLREGGRKETQYF.

The rearrangement uses TRBV6-1 and TRBJ2-3, with D maybe TRBD1 (6 bases). Trimming took off 10 bases at V and 1 base at J, with 15 bases between the two ends. CDR1 is MNHNS and CDR2 is SASEGT in the germline V gene. The CDR3 runs to 14 residues. CDR3 nucleotides: TGTGCCACCTGCCAGGGGCTCGGCACAGATACGCAGTATTTT. This gives the protein CATCQGLGTDTQYF.

CDR3 residues: CASSITVTGPNTEAFF. In DNA, the CDR3 is TGTGCCAGCAGTATCACCGTGACAGGGCCGAACACTGAAGCTTTCTTT. This chain joins TRBV27 and TRBJ1-1; 7 nucleotides line up with TRBD1. V dropped 5 bases and J dropped 1; count of bases not matched to a gene: 10. The germline CDR1 and CDR2 sequences are MNHEY and SMNVEV (reference sequence). There are 16 residues in the CDR3.

The gene calls are TRBV5-1 and TRBJ2-3; TRBD2 matches at 12 bases. The CDR3 contains 16 residues. V gave up 4 bases and J gave up 0 bases; unmatched junction bases: 3. Germline V gene lookup returns CDR1 SGHRS and CDR2 YFSETQ. The chain's CDR3 is CASSPGTSGSTDTQYF. The CDR3 nucleotides read TGCGCCAGCAGCCCCGGGACTAGCGGGAGCACAGATACGCAGTATTTT.

The chain combines TRBV27 with TRBJ1-2, with 7 nucleotides matching TRBD1. Trimming took 5 bases from V and 1 from J; bases not matched to a gene: 7. The CDR3 is made up of 15 amino acids. In germline, CDR1 is MNHEY, CDR2 SMNVEV (reference sequence). The CDR3 nucleotides are TGTGCCAGCAGTCGGACAGGATCGGTTAACTATGGCTACACCTTC. Translated: CASSRTGSVNYGYTF.

This clone was seen a few times. The gene calls are TRBV6-5 and TRBJ2-5; D is ambiguous. The germline V and J ends were trimmed by 5 bases and 0 bases, with 7 bases remaining between them. The CDR3 is 13 residues long. In germline, CDR1 is MNHEY, CDR2 SVGAGI. Here the CDR3 reads CASSTFDQETQYF. The CDR3 DNA follows: TGTGCCAGCAGTACTTTCGACCAAGAGACCCAGTACTTC.

The gene calls are TRBV6-5 and TRBJ1-2, with 7 bases identical to TRBD1. The germline V gene has CDR1 MNHEY and CDR2 SVGAGI. The trim removed 6 bases at V and 2 bases at J, leaving 6 bases unmatched. This CDR3 is 14 amino acids long. CDR3 sequence reads: CASSRGGQNYGYTF. CDR3 sequence (DNA): TGTGCCAGCAGCCGGGGGGGACAGAACTATGGCTACACCTTC.

The rearrangement uses TRBV4-2 and TRBJ1-5; weak D call: TRBD1 (6 bases). Germline loops: CDR1 LGHNA, CDR2 YNFKEQ. This CDR3 contains 15 residues. Trimming took 1 base from V and 1 from J, leaving 8 bases between them. The CDR3, as DNA: TGTGCCAGCAGCCAAGGCCAGGGGAGCAATCAGCCCCAGCATTTT. Amino acid sequence: CASSQGQGSNQPQHF.

With respect to this clone: This same CDR3 is encoded by further DNA sequences in the sample. CDR3 loop: CAISEGQGSNQPQHF. The CDR3 DNA reads TGTGCCATCAGCGAAGGACAGGGGAGCAATCAGCCCCAGCATTTT. The chain is built from TRBV10-3 and TRBJ1-5; 9 bases are shared with TRBD1. Trimming at V came to 6 bases and at J to 1 base, leaving 4 bases not matched to a gene. This CDR3 spans 15 amino acids. CDR1 and CDR2 (germline): ENHRY, SYGVKD.

The chain recombines TRBV19 with TRBJ2-1; no clear D. Germline loops: CDR1 LNHDA, CDR2 SQIVND (reference sequence). V lost 3 bases, J lost 3 bases, and 9 bases lay in between. The CDR3 extends over 14 amino acids. The chain's CDR3 is CASSISQVYNEQFF. The CDR3 nucleotides read TGTGCCAGTAGTATCTCCCAGGTCTACAATGAGCAGTTCTTC.

J is TRBJ2-2 and V is TRBV5-1; 8 bases line up with TRBD2. This CDR3 is 16 amino acids long. V trimming: 4 bases; J trimming: 4 bases; junction bases outside the gene matches: 9. The germline gives CDR1 SGHRS, CDR2 YFSETQ. The CDR3 loop reads CASSPRAGAGTGELFF. In nucleotides, the CDR3 is TGCGCCAGCAGCCCCCGAGCGGGAGCGGGCACCGGGGAGCTGTTTTTT.

J is TRBJ2-7 and V is TRBV29-1; 10 positions match TRBD1. Germline CDR1 reads SQVTM; CDR2 reads ANQGSEA. V gave up 6 bases and J gave up 5 bases; unmatched junction bases: 10. The CDR3 runs 14 residues. CDR3 bases: TGCAGCGTCGCGGGGGACAGGGGCTATCACGAGCAGTACTTC. Its translation is CSVAGDRGYHEQYF.

The chain combines TRBV10-3 with TRBJ1-5, with D perhaps matching TRBD1 (5 bases). Trimming pared 10 bases from V and 0 bases from J, leaving 16 bases between. CDR3 size: 15 residues. CDR1 and CDR2 (germline): ENHRY, SYGVKD. For the CDR3, the DNA is TGTGCCACCTCTGACAGCGACAATAGCAATCAGCCCCAGCATTTT. Encoded protein: CATSDSDNSNQPQHF.

This clone was counted a single time. DNA for the CDR3: TGTGCCAGCAGTTCGGACAGGAAGAACACTGAAGCTTTCTTT. Translation gives CASSSDRKNTEAFF. The chain employs TRBV6-5 and TRBJ1-1, with 7 bases lining up with TRBD1. The junction had 3 bases not matched to a gene; V was cut back by 4 bases and J by 1 base. Germline V gives CDR1 MNHEY, CDR2 SVGAGI. The CDR3 length is 14 residues.

The chain uses TRBV27 and TRBJ2-1; 12 bases are a match to TRBD1. The CDR3 has 15 residues. The germline CDR1 and CDR2 sequences are MNHEY and SMNVEV (reference sequence). Germline trimming cut 6 bases from V and 8 bases from J; bases unmatched to any gene: 8. The CDR3 loop reads CASSPGTGGVYEQFF. CDR3 nucleotides: TGTGCCAGCAGCCCCGGGACAGGGGGCGTCTATGAGCAGTTCTTC.

The rearrangement uses TRBV28 and TRBJ1-5, with unresolved D. Per the germline V gene, CDR1 is MDHEN and CDR2 is SYDVKM. The CDR3 length is 14 residues. V shed 8 bases and J shed 2 bases, with 13 bases lying between them. For the CDR3, the DNA is TGTGCCAGCCTTAGGAGCCTGGGCAATCAGCCCCAGCATTTT. This gives the protein CASLRSLGNQPQHF.

The J gene is TRBJ2-7, the V gene TRBV27; D is unresolved. The CDR3 is 14 residues long. Trimming took off 3 bases at V and 1 base at J, with 10 bases between the two ends. CDR1 and CDR2 from the germline V gene are MNHEY and SMNVEV (reference sequence). CDR3 in amino acids: CASSLNRYSYEQYF. The CDR3 DNA reads TGTGCCAGCAGTTTGAACAGATATTCCTACGAGCAGTACTTC.

This sequence joins TRBV27 and TRBJ2-3; TRBD1 is a possible D gene (7 bases). Germline V gene data show CDR1 as MNHEY and CDR2 as SMNVEV (reference sequence). Trimming left V 5 bases short and J 5 bases short, with 14 bases between. The CDR3 runs to 14 residues. The CDR3 DNA reads TGTGCCAGCAGTCTTCAGGGGGGAGGAGATACGCAGTATTTT. As protein: CASSLQGGGDTQYF.

The J gene is TRBJ2-7, the V gene TRBV6-5; 11 bases are shared with TRBD1. Trimming at V came to 5 bases and at J to 6 bases, leaving 6 bases not matched to a gene. The CDR3 is 14 amino acids. In germline, CDR1 is MNHEY, CDR2 SVGAGI. The CDR3 is CASSIGTGGFEQYF. The CDR3 DNA reads as TGTGCCAGCAGTATAGGGACAGGGGGATTCGAGCAGTACTTC.

The chain combines TRBV19 with TRBJ1-5, with D possibly matching TRBD1 (6 bases). The CDR3 is made up of 18 amino acids. Trimming took off 1 base at V and 0 bases at J, with 16 bases between the two ends. Germline-derived CDR1 and CDR2 are LNHDA and SQIVND (reference sequence). CDR3 sequence reads: CASSIGDFTGNSNQPQHF. The DNA of the CDR3 is TGTGCCAGTAGTATAGGGGATTTTACAGGGAATAGCAATCAGCCCCAGCATTTT.

The V and J genes are TRBV27 and TRBJ2-7, with 7 bases that match TRBD1. The CDR3 runs 15 residues. The ends lost 2 bases at V and 2 bases at J; junction bases unmatched: 6. CDR1 and CDR2 (germline): MNHEY, SMNVEV (reference sequence). The CDR3 sequence: CASSLMPGQPYEQYF. In DNA form, the CDR3 reads TGTGCCAGCAGTTTAATGCCGGGACAGCCCTACGAGCAGTACTTC.

Here the CDR3 DNA reads TGTGCCAGCAGCCAGCCCGGGACAGGGATTTGGGAGCAGTACTTC. Protein sequence: CASSQPGTGIWEQYF. This sequence joins TRBV14 and TRBJ2-7; 9 bases line up with TRBD1. The ends lost 3 bases at V and 7 bases at J; junction bases unmatched: 10. The CDR3 spans 15 residues. The V gene's germline CDR1 is SGHDN and CDR2 FVKESK.

This sequence joins TRBV25-1 and TRBJ1-2; D perhaps matches TRBD1 (5 bases). Trimming pared 3 bases from V and 3 bases from J, leaving 8 bases between. Germline V CDR1 and CDR2: MGHDK, SYGVNS. The CDR3 runs 13 residues. The CDR3 sequence is CASSDRVYYGYTF. CDR3 DNA sequence: TGTGCCAGCAGTGACAGGGTATACTATGGCTACACCTTC.

The chain links TRBV7-2 to TRBJ2-7, with D unclear. The CDR3 totals 13 residues. V lost 0 bases and J 6 bases, leaving 9 bases between the germline ends. Looked up from germline, CDR1 is SGHTA and CDR2 is FQGNSA. Here the CDR3 reads CASSLARGPEQYF. The CDR3 nucleotides are TGTGCCAGCAGCTTAGCGCGAGGCCCCGAGCAGTACTTC.

The J gene is TRBJ1-3, the V gene TRBV7-8; 7 nucleotides agree with TRBD1. Germline trimming cut 5 bases from V and 4 bases from J; bases unmatched to any gene: 8. Germline-derived CDR1 and CDR2 are SGHVS and FQNEAQ. This CDR3 is built from 15 residues. The CDR3 DNA is TGTGCCAGCAGCCCACTCTCAGGGGGAGGAAACACCATATATTTT. It codes for CASSPLSGGGNTIYF.

This chain links TRBV5-1 with TRBJ2-7, with D possibly TRBD2 on 6 matching bases. Germline values: CDR1 SGHRS, CDR2 YFSETQ. The CDR3 is 13 residues long. The V end lost 4 bases, the J end lost 6 bases, and 14 bases lay between the germline ends. The CDR3, as DNA: TGCGCCAGCAGCCGGGACTCCGTCGGCGAGCAGTACTTC. It is translated as CASSRDSVGEQYF.

CDR3 coding DNA: TGTGCCAGCAGCTTGGGGCAAAACACCGGGGAGCTGTTTTTT. Protein sequence: CASSLGQNTGELFF. The rearrangement links TRBV5-4 to TRBJ2-2; D is unresolved. This CDR3 region has 14 residues. Germline V CDR1 and CDR2: SGHNT, YYREEE (reference sequence). The V end was cut by 0 bases, the J end by 2 bases, with 5 bases between.